This T cell receptor beta chain emerged from a study of blood T cell repertoires in COVID-19. Study-level background: The origin of the acute and convalescent COVID-19 samples was the United States, Italy and Spain. T cells, B-cell-depleted T cells, or PBMCs provided the cDNA or gDNA that served as material.

In the authors' methods: Reference gene primer amplification yielded estimated nucleated cell counts. Profiling relied on immunoSEQ multiplex PCR, and the TCRdb table lists in-frame clones only, not all of them. That table gives V, J and clone size, and the DNA gave D and trimming. The table includes over 110,000 clones, over 75% detected once. The CDR3 runs to 13 residues. CDR1 is MNHEY and CDR2 is SVGAGI in the germline V gene. The V end was cut by 6 bases, the J end by 2 bases, with 10 bases between. This TCR came from a woman aged 45-60 years with acute or convalescent COVID-19. The specimen sequenced was peripheral blood. The V and J genes are TRBV6-5 and TRBJ1-1; no definite D call. Here the CDR3 DNA reads TGTGCCAGCAGGAGAGGAGATAACACTGAAGCTTTCTTT. It codes for CASRRGDNTEAFF.